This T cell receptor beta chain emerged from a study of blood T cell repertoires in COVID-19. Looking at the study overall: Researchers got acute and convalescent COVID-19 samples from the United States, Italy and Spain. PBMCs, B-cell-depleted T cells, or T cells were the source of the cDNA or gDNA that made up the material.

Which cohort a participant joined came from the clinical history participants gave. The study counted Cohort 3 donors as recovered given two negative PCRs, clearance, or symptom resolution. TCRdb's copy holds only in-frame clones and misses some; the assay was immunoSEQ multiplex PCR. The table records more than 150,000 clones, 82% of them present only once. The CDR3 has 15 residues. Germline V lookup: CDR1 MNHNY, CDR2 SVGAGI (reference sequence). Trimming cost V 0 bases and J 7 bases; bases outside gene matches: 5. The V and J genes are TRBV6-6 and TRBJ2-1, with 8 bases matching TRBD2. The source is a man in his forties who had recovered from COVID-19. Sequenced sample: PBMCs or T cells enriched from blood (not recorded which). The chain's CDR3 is CASSYSRTSLNEQFF. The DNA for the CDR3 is TGTGCCAGCAGTTACTCTCGGACTAGCCTTAATGAGCAGTTCTTC.